Below, 30 T cell receptor beta chains from the same sample are listed, as sequenced in a study of blood T cell repertoires in COVID-19. Produced via immunoSEQ multiplex PCR; TCRdb's table is partial and in-frame only. The sample includes fewer than 150,000 clones, 80% to 85% of them seen just once. Sequenced sample: peripheral blood. Receptor source: a woman older than 75 with acute or convalescent COVID-19.

J is TRBJ2-1 and V is TRBV6-5; tentative D call: TRBD1 (6 bases). CDR3 length: 15 residues. V lost 5 bases to trimming and J lost 4 bases, with 15 bases between them. Germline CDR1 and CDR2: MNHEY and SVGAGI. CDR3 region: CASSRPGHRYNEQFF. The CDR3 DNA reads as TGTGCCAGCAGTCGACCGGGACACCGGTACAATGAGCAGTTCTTC.

J is TRBJ2-7 and V is TRBV5-4, with D maybe TRBD1 (6 bases). Germline CDR1 is SGHNT and CDR2 is YYREEE (reference sequence). V was cut by 0 bases and J by 5 bases, with 9 bases left in between. The length of the CDR3 is 13 residues. This CDR3 is CASSLVHRDEQYF. CDR3 nucleotide sequence: TGTGCCAGCAGCTTGGTTCACAGGGACGAGCAGTACTTC.

J is TRBJ2-3 and V is TRBV5-1; D is ambiguous. This CDR3 has 14 residues. V was trimmed by 1 base and J by 2 bases, leaving 8 bases between them. The germline CDR1 and CDR2 sequences are SGHRS and YFSETQ. The CDR3 loop reads CASSLMGYTDTQYF. For the CDR3, the DNA is TGCGCCAGCAGCTTGATGGGCTACACAGATACGCAGTATTTT.

This chain uses TRBV6-5 with TRBJ1-1, with a possible D match to TRBD1 (6 bases). V was trimmed by 2 bases and J by 7 bases, leaving 17 bases between them. The CDR3 loop spans 15 amino acids. Per the germline V gene, CDR1 is MNHEY and CDR2 is SVGAGI. The CDR3 coding sequence is TGTGCCAGCAGTTACCACCTCGAGGGGGAGGGTGAAGCTTTCTTT. Encoded protein: CASSYHLEGEGEAFF.

The chain is built from TRBV25-1 and TRBJ1-2, with a weak D call TRBD1 (5 bases). Germline-derived CDR1 and CDR2 are MGHDK and SYGVNS. Trimming cost V 11 bases and J 2 bases, with 12 bases left between them. This CDR3 region has 12 residues. The DNA of the CDR3 is TGTGCCGTAGGAGCAGGGAACTATGGCTACACCTTC. Translation gives CAVGAGNYGYTF.

The table lists this clone with a few counts. The J gene is TRBJ1-6, the V gene TRBV6-5, with TRBD1 matching 8 bases. This CDR3 has 14 amino acids. Per the germline V gene, CDR1 is MNHEY and CDR2 is SVGAGI. The V gene end was trimmed by 4 bases and the J gene end by 6 bases; junction bases not matched to a gene: 2. The CDR3 spells CASSWTGSNSPLHF. CDR3 coding DNA: TGTGCCAGCAGTTGGACAGGGAGTAATTCACCCCTCCACTTT.

This chain uses TRBV6-1 with TRBJ2-7, with 11 bases matching TRBD2. The V segment lost 2 bases and the J segment 3 bases; nucleotides outside the gene matches: 3. From germline, CDR1 is MNHNS and CDR2 SASEGT. The CDR3 runs to 15 residues. The CDR3 DNA reads as TGTGCCAGCAGTGAACTACTAGCGGGAGTCTACGAGCAGTACTTC. It codes for CASSELLAGVYEQYF.

The genes are TRBV7-9 and TRBJ2-7; tentatively, D is TRBD2 (6 bases). V was clipped by 0 bases and J by 6 bases, with 18 bases between them. Germline values: CDR1 SEHNR, CDR2 FQNEAQ (reference sequence). There are 16 residues in the CDR3. The CDR3 nucleotides are TGTGCCAGCAGCTTAGCGGGGGGAGTGTTAGTGGCCGAGCAGTACTTC. Residues: CASSLAGGVLVAEQYF.

The gene calls are TRBV6-5 and TRBJ2-3; tentatively, D is TRBD1 (6 bases). Germline lookup yields CDR1 MNHEY and CDR2 SVGAGI. V lost 2 bases and J lost 0, with 9 bases in between. This CDR3 contains 15 residues. CDR3 protein: CASSYGGSSTDTQYF. For the CDR3, the DNA is TGTGCCAGCAGTTACGGGGGCAGCAGCACAGATACGCAGTATTTT.

This chain connects TRBV4-1 to TRBJ2-3; 9 bases align to TRBD1. CDR1 is MGHRA and CDR2 is YSYEKL in the germline V gene. The CDR3 sequence is 17 residues long. The V segment lost 1 base and the J segment 4 bases; nucleotides outside the gene matches: 9. The CDR3 is CASSQGGLDRGSDTQYF. In nucleotides, the CDR3 is TGCGCCAGCAGCCAAGGAGGATTGGACAGGGGCTCAGATACGCAGTATTTT.

The chain links TRBV19 to TRBJ2-1, with TRBD2 matching over 8 bases. V trimming: 7 bases; J trimming: 7 bases; junction bases outside the gene matches: 9. This CDR3 contains 14 residues. Germline V gene data show CDR1 as LNHDA and CDR2 as SQIVND (reference sequence). The CDR3 coding sequence is TGTGCCAGTAACTCCGAGCGGGAGTTTAATGAGCAGTTCTTC. It specifies CASNSEREFNEQFF.

This chain joins TRBV28 and TRBJ2-3; 11 bases line up with TRBD2. The CDR3 has 16 amino acids. After removal of 2 bases from V and 2 bases from J, the junction contained 3 bases not matched to a gene. Germline CDR1 and CDR2: MDHEN and SYDVKM. CDR3 sequence reads: CASSLVSGRATDTQYF. The DNA of the CDR3 is TGTGCCAGCAGTTTAGTTAGCGGGAGGGCCACAGATACGCAGTATTTT.

CDR3 loop: CASSRTGGYGYTF. As DNA, the CDR3 is TGTGCCAGCAGCCGCACAGGGGGCTATGGCTACACCTTC. J is TRBJ1-2 and V is TRBV28, with TRBD1 identical over 8 bases. This CDR3 has 13 amino acids. The V gene end was trimmed by 6 bases and the J gene end by 4 bases; junction bases not matched to a gene: 4. The V gene's germline CDR1 is MDHEN and CDR2 SYDVKM.

This clone was seen just once. J is TRBJ2-2 and V is TRBV14; D is possibly TRBD1 (5 bases). V lost 2 bases, J lost 7 bases, and 8 bases lay in between. CDR1 is SGHDN and CDR2 is FVKESK in the germline V gene. CDR3 length: 13 residues. In DNA form, the CDR3 reads TGTGCCAGCAGCCAACAGGGATACGGGGAGCTGTTTTTT. This gives the protein CASSQQGYGELFF. The variable domain in full, completed from reference TRBV14 and TRBJ2-2, reads EAGVTQFPSHSVIEKGQTVTLRCDPISGHDNLYWYRRVMGKEIKFLLHFVKESKQDESGMPNNRFLAERTGGTYSTLKVQPAELEDSGVYFCASSQQGYGELFFGEGSRLTVL.

This clone was found once. The V call is TRBV19, the J call TRBJ2-1; 7 bases align to TRBD2. The CDR3 is made up of 11 amino acids. CDR1 is LNHDA and CDR2 is SQIVND in the germline V gene (reference sequence). Trimming removed 5 bases from V and 14 bases from J; junction bases left unmatched: 6. The DNA for the CDR3 is TGTGCCAGTAGTCTTGGGGGAGGGGAGTTCTTC. This translates into CASSLGGGEFF.

The V call is TRBV5-1, the J call TRBJ1-1; TRBD1 might be the D (6 bases). Germline loops: CDR1 SGHRS, CDR2 YFSETQ. The V end was cut by 0 bases, the J end by 3 bases, with 21 bases between. CDR3 length: 18 amino acids. The DNA for the CDR3 is TGCGCCAGCAGCTTGGAAGAAGTACGGGGGGCTTGGGACACTGAAGCTTTCTTT. Its protein product is CASSLEEVRGAWDTEAFF.

This chain links TRBV19 with TRBJ2-3, with 8 nucleotides matching TRBD2. The CDR3 spans 17 residues. Looked up from germline, CDR1 is LNHDA and CDR2 is SQIVND (reference sequence). The trim removed 3 bases at V and 0 bases at J, leaving 8 bases unmatched. The CDR3 sequence is CASSITPSGFSTDTQYF. The CDR3 DNA follows: TGTGCCAGTAGTATTACTCCTAGCGGGTTTAGCACAGATACGCAGTATTTT.

The chain employs TRBV5-4 and TRBJ2-3; D is unresolved. V was shortened by 2 bases and J by 2 bases, with 3 bases between the two germline ends. Germline CDR1 SGHNT, CDR2 YYREEE (reference sequence). There are 12 residues in the CDR3. CDR3 bases: TGTGCCAGCAGCTTTCTCACAGATACGCAGTATTTT. Protein product: CASSFLTDTQYF.

This chain uses TRBV29-1 with TRBJ2-7, with a weak D call TRBD1 (5 bases). The CDR3 spans 11 residues. Germline V gene data show CDR1 as SQVTM and CDR2 as ANQGSEA. With 3 bases removed from V and 6 bases from J, the gap between germline ends came to 9 bases. DNA of the CDR3: TGCAGCGTTGACCTAGGGGTCGAGCAGTACTTC. It yields the protein CSVDLGVEQYF.

The J gene is TRBJ1-5, the V gene TRBV6-6; D gene unclear. Between the trimmed V and J ends, which lost 3 bases and 5 bases, there was a span of 5 bases. This CDR3 is built from 12 residues. CDR1 is MNHNY and CDR2 is SVGAGI in the germline V gene (reference sequence). CDR3: CASSYRDQPQHF. As DNA, the CDR3 is TGTGCCAGCAGTTATCGAGATCAGCCCCAGCATTTT.

A single count supports this clone. This chain connects TRBV6-1 to TRBJ2-5, with 14 nucleotides matching TRBD2. The CDR3 has 19 amino acids. Germline loops: CDR1 MNHNS, CDR2 SASEGT. V shed 1 base, J shed 1 base, and the junction held 8 bases outside the gene matches. The CDR3 spells CASSEDGLAGGPIQETQYF. CDR3 nucleotide sequence: TGTGCCAGCAGTGAAGACGGACTAGCGGGGGGTCCGATCCAAGAGACCCAGTACTTC.

V is TRBV29-1 and J is TRBJ2-2; 8 nucleotides agree with TRBD1. CDR1 is SQVTM and CDR2 is ANQGSEA in the germline V gene. After removal of 6 bases from V and 6 bases from J, the junction contained 6 bases not matched to a gene. The CDR3 runs to 13 residues. The DNA for the CDR3 is TGCAGCGTCCGGACAGGGCAGGCCGGGGAGCTGTTTTTT. Translated, it gives CSVRTGQAGELFF.

This chain uses TRBV11-2 with TRBJ1-4, with D perhaps TRBD1 (5 bases). V lost 1 base and J lost 5, with 11 bases in between. The germline CDR1 and CDR2 sequences are SGHAT and FQNNGV. The CDR3 spans 15 residues. The CDR3 DNA reads TGTGCCAGCAGCTTAGTCGGGGGGACGAATGAAAAACTGTTTTTT. This sequence encodes CASSLVGGTNEKLFF.

V usage is TRBV9 and J usage is TRBJ2-5; D is uncertain. V was clipped by 0 bases and J by 0 bases, with 15 bases between them. This CDR3 has 17 residues. CDR1 SGDLS and CDR2 YYNGEE come from the germline V gene. CDR3 nucleotide sequence: TGTGCCAGCAGCGTAGGGGCCGCAAACACGTACCAAGAGACCCAGTACTTC. Its translation is CASSVGAANTYQETQYF.

The chain has TRBV28 and TRBJ2-3; 8 bases are a match to TRBD2. The CDR3 has 15 residues. V lost 6 bases, J lost 2 bases, and 7 bases stayed unmatched. Germline V lookup: CDR1 MDHEN, CDR2 SYDVKM. The CDR3 region is CASSTSGPYTDTQYF. DNA of the CDR3: TGTGCCAGCAGCACTAGCGGCCCCTACACAGATACGCAGTATTTT.

V is TRBV19 and J is TRBJ2-7; 11 bases line up with TRBD2. The V and J ends lost 5 bases and 1 base, in that order; junction bases with no gene match: 13. The CDR3 is 18 residues long. CDR1 LNHDA and CDR2 SQIVND come from the germline V gene (reference sequence). The CDR3 spells CASSETLGLAALSYEQYF. CDR3 nucleotide sequence: TGTGCCAGTAGTGAAACGCTGGGACTAGCGGCACTTTCCTACGAGCAGTACTTC.

V and J are TRBV5-4 and TRBJ2-5; TRBD2 matches at 8 bases. CDR1 and CDR2 (germline): SGHNT, YYREEE (reference sequence). This CDR3 spans 14 amino acids. With 3 bases clipped from V and 5 bases from J, the junction kept 6 bases outside the gene matches. CDR3 residues: CASSSAGGGETQYF. CDR3 nucleotides: TGTGCCAGCAGCTCCGCGGGGGGCGGTGAGACCCAGTACTTC.

The chain is built from TRBV10-2 and TRBJ2-5, with D possibly matching TRBD1 (5 bases). The CDR3 is 13 amino acids. V was shortened by 5 bases and J by 3 bases, with 10 bases between the two germline ends. The germline V gene encodes CDR1 WSHSY and CDR2 SAAADI. The CDR3 reads CASSHRSEETQYF. The CDR3 nucleotides are TGCGCCAGCAGTCACAGGTCGGAAGAGACCCAGTACTTC.

V gene TRBV2 combines with J gene TRBJ2-1, with 9 nucleotides matching TRBD1. This CDR3 is built from 14 residues. Looked up from germline, CDR1 is SNHLY and CDR2 is FYNNEI. V dropped 11 bases and J dropped 6; count of bases not matched to a gene: 11. The CDR3 sequence: CAPRGQGVPNEQFF. The CDR3 DNA is TGTGCCCCCCGGGGACAGGGTGTCCCCAATGAGCAGTTCTTC.

The genes are TRBV7-2 and TRBJ2-3; 11 bases line up with TRBD2. Germline V CDR1 and CDR2: SGHTA, FQGNSA. V lost 5 bases to trimming and J lost 4 bases; unmatched junction nucleotides: 8. This CDR3 has 16 amino acids. CDR3 sequence (DNA): TGTGCCAGCAGCAAAAATAGCGGGGGGGCCGCAGATACGCAGTATTTT. Translation gives CASSKNSGGAADTQYF.